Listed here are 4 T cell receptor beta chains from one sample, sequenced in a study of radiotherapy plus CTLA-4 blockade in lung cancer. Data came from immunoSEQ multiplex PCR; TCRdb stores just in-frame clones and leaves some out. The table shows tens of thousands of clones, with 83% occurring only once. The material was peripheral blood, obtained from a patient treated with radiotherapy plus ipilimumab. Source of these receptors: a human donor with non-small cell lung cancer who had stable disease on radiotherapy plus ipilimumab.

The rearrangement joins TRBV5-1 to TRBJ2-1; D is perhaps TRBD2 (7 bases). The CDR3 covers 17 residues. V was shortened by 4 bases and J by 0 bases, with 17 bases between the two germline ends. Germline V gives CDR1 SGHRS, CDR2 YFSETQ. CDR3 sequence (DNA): TGCGCCAGCAGCCTTATGGGGGGCGGGAGCTCCTACAATGAGCAGTTCTTC. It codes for CASSLMGGGSSYNEQFF.

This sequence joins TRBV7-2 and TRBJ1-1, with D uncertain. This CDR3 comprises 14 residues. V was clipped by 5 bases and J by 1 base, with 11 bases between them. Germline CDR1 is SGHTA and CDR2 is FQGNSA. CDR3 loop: CASSPHDGNTEAFF. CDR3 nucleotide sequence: TGTGCCAGCAGCCCTCACGACGGGAACACTGAAGCTTTCTTT.

In DNA, the CDR3 is TGTGCCAGTAGTATACCCCCCTCAGGACAGGTTAACACTGAAGCTTTCTTT. Protein product: CASSIPPSGQVNTEAFF. V usage is TRBV19 and J usage is TRBJ1-1; 7 positions match TRBD1. This CDR3 is built from 17 residues. The V and J ends lost 2 bases and 2 bases, in that order; junction bases with no gene match: 11. Germline V gene data show CDR1 as LNHDA and CDR2 as SQIVND (reference sequence).

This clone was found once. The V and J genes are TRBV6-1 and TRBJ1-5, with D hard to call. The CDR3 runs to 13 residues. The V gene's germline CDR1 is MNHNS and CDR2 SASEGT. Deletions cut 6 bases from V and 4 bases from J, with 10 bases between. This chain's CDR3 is CASSGVGNQPQHF. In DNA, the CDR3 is TGTGCCAGCAGCGGGGTGGGGAATCAGCCCCAGCATTTT.